This is a list of T cell receptor beta chains from one sample in a study of identical twins. TCRdb ran MiXCR on the 5' RACE reads and lists one entry per CDR3 protein. The sample contains about 890,000 distinct CDR3 sequences, over 9% of which appear only once. These data also formed part of another study, on yellow fever vaccine responses in identical twins.

What was sequenced was PBMCs. These receptors all stem from a young woman in good health. Both conserved end residues are part of each CDR3. D genes are given only for firm matches. Only some rows state a clone size, as once, few, many or a class for expanded clones.

clone_size,d_call,j_call,v_call,cdr3_nt,cdr3_aa
few,TRBD1,TRBJ1-2,TRBV12-3/TRBV12-4,TGTGCCAGCAGTCCCGGACAGGGGTATGACTATGGCTACACCTTC,CASSPGQGYDYGYTF
NA,TRBD1,TRBJ2-1,TRBV3-1,TGTGCCAGCAGCCAGGAGGACAGGTCTTCCTCTAATGAGCAGTTCTTC,CASSQEDRSSSNEQFF
few,TRBD2,TRBJ2-1,TRBV25-1,TGTGCCAGCACCCGGGGGGGGGGCTGGTACAATGAGCAGTTCTTC,CASTRGGGWYNEQFF
many,TRBD2,TRBJ2-3,TRBV20-1,TGCAGTGCCCTCCCTAGCGGGGGCCTACACACAGATACGCAGTATTTT,CSALPSGGLHTDTQYF
NA,TRBD2,TRBJ2-5,TRBV28,TGTGCCAGCAGTTCCCCCCCTAGCGGGAGGGAGACCCAGTACTTC,CASSSPPSGRETQYF
NA,NA,TRBJ1-6,TRBV7-9,TGTGCCAGCAGCTTTTTTACTGGGGATTCACCCCTCCACTTT,CASSFFTGDSPLHF
few,TRBD2,TRBJ2-7,TRBV20-1,TGCAGTGCTAGACCCCCAGCCCGGACTAGCGGAACCTCCTACGAGCAGTACTTC,CSARPPARTSGTSYEQYF
NA,TRBD2,TRBJ2-1,TRBV11-2,TGTGCCAGCAGCTTAGTTGTCCTAGCGGGAGGGCCTTACGATACCTACAATGAGCAGTTCTTC,CASSLVVLAGGPYDTYNEQFF
few,TRBD2,TRBJ2-7,TRBV12-3/TRBV12-4,TGTGCCAGCAGAGTCGGGGGAGGGCCGAGAGAGCAGTACTTC,CASRVGGGPREQYF
few,TRBD2,TRBJ2-3,TRBV27,TGTGCCAGCAGTTTCCCTAGCGGGGGCACAGATACGCAGTATTTT,CASSFPSGGTDTQYF
few,NA,TRBJ1-3,TRBV29-1,TGCAGCGCCGGGGCTGGAAACACCATATATTTT,CSAGAGNTIYF
few,TRBD1,TRBJ1-1,TRBV7-2,TGTGCCAGCACCGAAGGGGGCGCAGTGAACACTGAAGCTTTCTTT,CASTEGGAVNTEAFF
NA,TRBD2,TRBJ2-3,TRBV12-3/TRBV12-4,TGTGCCAGCAGCCAACTAGCGGGTGTCACAGATACGCAGTATTTT,CASSQLAGVTDTQYF
NA,NA,TRBJ2-1,TRBV19,TGTGCCAGTAGTATTGATTGGCTAAACAATGAGCAGTTCTTC,CASSIDWLNNEQFF
NA,NA,TRBJ1-5,TRBV20-1,TGCAGTGTCGGGTCCCCACCAAATAGCAATCAGCCCCAGCATTTT,CSVGSPPNSNQPQHF
NA,NA,TRBJ2-2,TRBV23-1,TGCGCCAGCAGTTCCCATGCCGACCCCAGCGGGGAGCTGTTTTTT,CASSSHADPSGELFF
NA,NA,TRBJ2-3,TRBV25-1,TGTGCCAGCAGCGCTTACAGGGAGATCACAGATACGCAGTATTTT,CASSAYREITDTQYF
few,TRBD1,TRBJ1-5,TRBV20-1,TGCAGTGCTAGAGATCCCCGAGGACAGGGTGGCAATCAGCCCCAGCATTTT,CSARDPRGQGGNQPQHF
few,TRBD1,TRBJ2-5,TRBV6-1,TGTGCCAGCATTCGAAACCGGGACAGAGAAGAGACCCAGTACTTC,CASIRNRDREETQYF
NA,NA,TRBJ2-6,TRBV5-1,TGCGCCAGCAGCCCGGACTACATAATGGGGGCCAACGTCCTGACTTTC,CASSPDYIMGANVLTF
few,TRBD1,TRBJ2-5,TRBV6-6,TGTGCCAGTTCCGGTGGGACAGGGGGCGTGGAGACCCAGTACTTC,CASSGGTGGVETQYF
few,TRBD1,TRBJ1-5,TRBV6-1,TGTGCCAGCAGTGTAGGACAGGAGGTTTTCAGCAATCAGCCCCAGCATTTT,CASSVGQEVFSNQPQHF
NA,TRBD2,TRBJ2-2,TRBV10-2,TGCGCCAGCAGTCCGGGACTAGTTTTCGGGGAGCTGTTTTTT,CASSPGLVFGELFF
few,TRBD2,TRBJ2-3,TRBV12-3/TRBV12-4,TGTGCCAGCAGACTCCCGGGACTAGCTAGTACGCAGTATTTT,CASRLPGLASTQYF
many,NA,TRBJ2-2,TRBV20-1,TGCAGTGCTTCCCTCGCTACAGCGGGGAACACCGGGGAGCTGTTTTTT,CSASLATAGNTGELFF
few,NA,TRBJ2-7,TRBV5-5,TGTGCCAGCGCCGGGGCTGAGAGCTCCTACGAGCAGTACTTC,CASAGAESSYEQYF
few,TRBD1,TRBJ2-5,TRBV7-3,TGTGCCAGCAGCTTAACTCAGGGGGCCGTGGAGACCCAGTACTTC,CASSLTQGAVETQYF
many,NA,TRBJ2-2,TRBV12-3/TRBV12-4,TGTGCCAGCAGTTTAGGGACACCGAACACCGGGGAGCTGTTTTTT,CASSLGTPNTGELFF
few,TRBD1,TRBJ2-1,TRBV11-2,TGTGCCAGCAGTTCACAGGGGGCTTGGGGTAATGAGCAGTTCTTC,CASSSQGAWGNEQFF
many,TRBD2,TRBJ2-5,TRBV29-1,TGCAGCGGCCGACTAGCGGGCGTCCAAGAGACCCAGTACTTC,CSGRLAGVQETQYF
few,NA,TRBJ2-1,TRBV3-1,TGTGCCAGCAGCCTAGCCCGTTGGGAGCAGTTCTTC,CASSLARWEQFF
NA,NA,TRBJ1-1,TRBV24-1,TGTGCCACCAGTGGAGAGGGTTCCACTGAAGCTTTCTTT,CATSGEGSTEAFF
many,NA,TRBJ1-6,TRBV12-3/TRBV12-4,TGTGCCAGCAGTTTAGGGGGGAATCGGTCACCCCTCCACTTT,CASSLGGNRSPLHF
NA,TRBD1,TRBJ1-5,TRBV27,TGTGCCAGCAGTTTGCGCCGGGACAGGGGGCCTCATCAGCCCCAGCATTTT,CASSLRRDRGPHQPQHF
NA,TRBD1,TRBJ2-3,TRBV2,TGTGCCATCTTACCCCAGGGGGACAGGGGGCGAGATACGCAGTATTTT,CAILPQGDRGRDTQYF
many,NA,TRBJ2-1,TRBV28,TGTGCCAGCAGTTACAGGGTTTCGGCCTACAATGAGCAGTTCTTC,CASSYRVSAYNEQFF
many,NA,TRBJ2-4,TRBV29-1,TGCAGCGCTGAACAGGGAGCCAAAAACATTCAGTACTTC,CSAEQGAKNIQYF
NA,TRBD2,TRBJ2-3,TRBV7-2,TGTGCCAGCAGCTTAGAGTGGGAGGGTCAATATTTT,CASSLEWEGQYF
few,NA,TRBJ1-6,TRBV2,TGTGCCAGCACCCCGATACAGCGACATCGGGGAAATTCACCCCTCCACTTT,CASTPIQRHRGNSPLHF
many,TRBD2,TRBJ2-2,TRBV4-1,TGCGCCAGCAGCCAAGCCTTAGCGGGAGCAGAAACCGGGGAGCTGTTTTTT,CASSQALAGAETGELFF
NA,TRBD2,TRBJ2-1,TRBV20-1,TGCAGTGCAAGTAGCGGGGGGAGATACAATGAGCAGTTCTTC,CSASSGGRYNEQFF
NA,NA,TRBJ2-3,TRBV7-3,TGTGCCAGCAGCTTAAGAGACCGTACCTTGGGAGATACGCAGTATTTT,CASSLRDRTLGDTQYF
many,NA,TRBJ2-5,TRBV2,TGTGCCAGCGGAAGGAGTGGGGAGACCCAGTACTTC,CASGRSGETQYF
many,NA,TRBJ1-5,TRBV12-3/TRBV12-4,TGTGCCAGCAGTTTAGGGCACCCTAGCAATCAGCCCCAGCATTTT,CASSLGHPSNQPQHF
NA,NA,TRBJ2-1,TRBV28,TGTGCCAGCAGTTTAGTAAGTAGTGGAACAAAAAATGAGCAGTTCTTC,CASSLVSSGTKNEQFF
NA,TRBD2,TRBJ2-2,TRBV3-1,TGTGCCAGCAGCCAAAGGGGGACTAGCGGGCAGGAGCTGTTTTTT,CASSQRGTSGQELFF
NA,TRBD2,TRBJ2-7,TRBV3-1,TGTGCCCCGACCCCAGCGGGAGCCCGCGACGAGCAGTACTTC,CAPTPAGARDEQYF
NA,TRBD1,TRBJ2-3,TRBV5-1,TGCGCCAGCAGGCGACAGGGTGTGGGCACAGATACGCAGTATTTT,CASRRQGVGTDTQYF
many,TRBD1,TRBJ2-1,TRBV2,TGTGCCAGCAGTGATAGGTCGACAGGGCGCCACAATGAGCAGTTCTTC,CASSDRSTGRHNEQFF
NA,TRBD2,TRBJ2-1,TRBV2,TGTGCCAGCAGTGGGACTAGAGGGTCTGGGAATGAGCAGTTCTTC,CASSGTRGSGNEQFF